These 23 T cell receptor beta chains share one sample of origin, sequenced in a study of early T cells in non-severe SARS-CoV-2 infection. TCRdb recomputed calls from the 5' RACE reads with MiXCR, one row per CDR3 protein. The repertoire holds more than 55,000 distinct CDR3 sequences, around 13% seen once, with less than 1.5% in the top ten. What was sequenced was whole blood. Receptors were obtained from an adult who was a healthcare worker with PCR-confirmed SARS-CoV-2 infection or an uninfected control (not recorded which).

The chain employs TRBV7-2 and TRBJ2-7; either TRBD1 or TRBD2 may supply D (5 bases each). Trimming took off 1 base at V and 5 bases at J, with 12 bases between the two ends. Germline V gene lookup returns CDR1 SGHTA and CDR2 FQGNSA. CDR3 size: 14 residues. CDR3 coding DNA: TGTGCCAGCAGCTTAGGGTGGGGGAAAAACGAGCAGTACTTC. This gives the protein CASSLGWGKNEQYF.

J is TRBJ2-7 and V is TRBV10-3; D is unclear. CDR3 length equals 13 residues. V lost 2 bases and J 3 bases, leaving 8 bases between the germline ends. Germline values: CDR1 ENHRY, CDR2 SYGVKD. CDR3 DNA sequence: TGTGCCATCAGTGAGAGGACCCTCTACGAGCAGTACTTC. Translation: CAISERTLYEQYF.

This rearrangement joins TRBV10-2 to TRBJ1-2; D is unclear. Per the germline V gene, CDR1 is WSHSY and CDR2 is SAAADI. Trimming removed 8 bases from V and 8 bases from J, with 18 bases in between. The CDR3 spans 13 residues. The CDR3 nucleotides read TGCGCCAGCGGGCGGGAGGCTTATGAGGGCTACACCTTC. This translates into CASGREAYEGYTF.

In this sample, this clonotype turned up many times. The rearrangement uses TRBV19 and TRBJ2-1, with TRBD2 matching over 11 bases. V lost 7 bases to trimming and J lost 0 bases; unmatched junction nucleotides: 14. Per the germline V gene, CDR1 is LNHDA and CDR2 is SQIVND (reference sequence). CDR3 length: 19 residues. The CDR3 loop reads CASTRRGTSGTRSYNEQFF. The CDR3, as DNA: TGTGCCAGTACCCGAAGGGGGACTAGCGGTACCCGCTCCTACAATGAGCAGTTCTTC. Combining the CDR3 with reference TRBV19 and TRBJ2-1 gives the whole variable domain DGGITQSPKYLFRKEGQNVTLSCEQNLNHDAMYWYRQDPGQGLRLIYYSQIVNDFQKGDIAEGYSVSREKKESFPLTVTSAQKNPTAFYLCASTRRGTSGTRSYNEQFFGPGTRLTVL.

This rearrangement joins TRBV28 to TRBJ2-7; weak D call: TRBD2 (6 bases). Trimming stripped 1 base from V and 4 bases from J, with 11 bases between. The CDR3 sequence is 14 residues long. CDR1 and CDR2 from the germline V gene are MDHEN and SYDVKM. CDR3 sequence (DNA): TGTGCCAGCAGTTTATCAGTGGGGGGTTACGAGCAGTACTTC. Its protein product is CASSLSVGGYEQYF.

This clonotype has a handful of counts. The rearrangement links TRBV29-1 to TRBJ2-1; D is perhaps TRBD1 or TRBD2 (5 bases each). The CDR3 spans 15 residues. In germline, CDR1 is SQVTM, CDR2 ANQGSEA. V dropped 8 bases and J dropped 0 bases, with 17 bases sitting between them. As DNA, the CDR3 is TGCAGCCCTTACACCGGGGCGAGCTCCTACAATGAGCAGTTCTTC. Protein sequence: CSPYTGASSYNEQFF.

The V and J genes are TRBV6-4 and TRBJ2-3, with 9 bases matching TRBD2. V lost 5 bases, J lost 8 bases, and 5 bases stayed unmatched. Looked up from germline, CDR1 is MRHNA and CDR2 is SNTAGT. This CDR3 is built from 13 residues. The DNA of the CDR3 is TGTGCCAGCAGTTCCCTGCGGGGGGGTACGCAGTATTTT. This sequence encodes CASSSLRGGTQYF.

This clonotype was detected ten times or more. The V call is TRBV6-5, the J call TRBJ2-7, with 7 positions matching TRBD1. The CDR3 extends over 12 amino acids. The V and J ends lost 4 bases and 3 bases, in that order; junction bases with no gene match: 0. Per germline, CDR1 MNHEY and CDR2 SVGAGI. DNA of the CDR3: TGTGCCAGCAGTTCAGGGGGCTACGAGCAGTACTTC. Residues: CASSSGGYEQYF.

There are a few counts of this clonotype. This sequence joins TRBV12-3 or TRBV12-4 and TRBJ2-5, with 7 bases lining up with TRBD1. The CDR3 is 14 residues long. The ends lost 2 bases at V and 4 bases at J; junction bases unmatched: 4. DNA of the CDR3: TGTGCCAGCAGTTTACAAGAGGGGGCAGAGACCCAGTACTTC. This encodes CASSLQEGAETQYF.

This clonotype came up a few times. The CDR3 sequence: CATSDSDGGVPNYGYTF. CDR3 DNA: TGTGCCACCAGTGACTCTGACGGAGGGGTCCCTAACTATGGCTACACCTTC. The chain joins TRBV24-1 to TRBJ1-2; maybe TRBD1 (5 bases). Trimming took 4 bases from V and 0 from J, leaving 17 bases between them. Germline CDR1 and CDR2: KGHDR and SFDVKD. The CDR3 covers 17 residues.

There are many counts of this clonotype. The chain carries TRBV7-9 and TRBJ2-5; D gene unclear. The CDR3 extends over 15 amino acids. Trimming removed 1 base from V and 1 base from J, with 10 bases in between. Germline V gives CDR1 SEHNR, CDR2 FQNEAQ (reference sequence). The CDR3 reads CASSLGTGPQETQYF. DNA of the CDR3: TGTGCCAGCAGCTTAGGTACGGGTCCCCAAGAGACCCAGTACTTC.

The sample holds many counts of this clonotype. This sequence joins TRBV12-3 or TRBV12-4 and TRBJ1-1; unclear D gene. The CDR3 is 14 amino acids. V was clipped by 2 bases and J by 2 bases, with 9 bases between them. CDR3 coding DNA: TGTGCCAGCAGTTTATCACAGCTAAACACTGAAGCTTTCTTT. Protein product: CASSLSQLNTEAFF.

The table lists this clonotype with a few counts. At one end, the junction sequence differs from germline, possibly due to a read error. This rearrangement joins TRBV7-9 to TRBJ1-2; the D gene is possibly TRBD1 (5 bases). The V gene's germline CDR1 is SEHNR and CDR2 FQNEAQ (reference sequence). The CDR3 sequence is 12 residues long. The CDR3 is CASSYGDYGYTF. CDR3 coding DNA: TGTGCCAGCAGCTACGGGGACTACGGCTACACCTTC.

This clonotype was observed a handful of times. The gene calls are TRBV7-6 and TRBJ1-4, with unresolved D. The CDR3 contains 13 residues. V lost 5 bases to trimming and J lost 6 bases, with 10 bases between them. CDR1 is SGHVS and CDR2 is FNYEAQ in the germline V gene. The CDR3 DNA reads TGTGCCAGCAGCCCAGGAGTGGATGAAAAACTGTTTTTT. Protein sequence: CASSPGVDEKLFF.

This clonotype was counted many times. The chain combines TRBV11-2 with TRBJ2-5; D ambiguous. V was trimmed by 4 bases and J by 5 bases, leaving 11 bases between them. The CDR3 loop spans 13 amino acids. Germline V lookup: CDR1 SGHAT, CDR2 FQNNGV. CDR3 loop: CASSSPRSETQYF. In DNA form, the CDR3 reads TGTGCCAGCAGCTCCCCAAGGTCGGAGACCCAGTACTTC. The complete variable domain, with remaining parts taken from reference TRBV11-2 and TRBJ2-5, reads EAGVAQSPRYKIIEKRQSVAFWCNPISGHATLYWYQQILGQGPKLLIQFQNNGVVDDSQLPKDRFSAERLKGVDSTLKIQPAKLEDSAVYLCASSSPRSETQYFGPGTRLLVL.

This clonotype was counted a few times. This chain joins TRBV7-9 and TRBJ2-1; the D gene is possibly TRBD2 (6 bases). The CDR3 is made up of 13 amino acids. Germline V gene data show CDR1 as SEHNR and CDR2 as FQNEAQ (reference sequence). Trimming took off 2 bases at V and 7 bases at J, with 9 bases between the two ends. The CDR3 nucleotides read TGTGCCAGCAGCTTAAATGGGGGGAATGAGCAGTTCTTC. Residues: CASSLNGGNEQFF.

In its sample, this clonotype was seen a few times. CDR3 in amino acids: CASANTWTDGYTF. The DNA of the CDR3 is TGCGCCAGCGCCAATACATGGACGGACGGCTACACCTTC. The V and J genes are TRBV5-1 and TRBJ1-2; no clear D. Germline V CDR1 and CDR2: SGHRS, YFSETQ. Trimming removed 7 bases from V and 8 bases from J, with 18 bases in between. The CDR3 loop spans 13 amino acids.

This clonotype was seen ten or more times. The genes are TRBV11-2 and TRBJ2-2, with a tentative D call TRBD1 (6 bases). CDR3 length equals 13 residues. The germline V and J ends were trimmed by 5 bases and 4 bases, with 8 bases remaining between them. Germline CDR1 is SGHAT and CDR2 is FQNNGV. Written as DNA, the CDR3 is TGTGCCAGCAGCCTACAGGGCACCGGGGAGCTGTTTTTT. This sequence encodes CASSLQGTGELFF.

This clonotype was seen at least ten times. The rearrangement uses TRBV6-2 or TRBV6-3 and TRBJ2-7; 9 bases match TRBD1. The CDR3 runs 18 residues. V gave up 2 bases and J gave up 2 bases; unmatched junction bases: 13. CDR1 and CDR2 from the germline V gene are MNHEY and SVGEGT. Written as DNA, the CDR3 is TGTGCCAGCAGTTACCGTCCCGGGACAGGGAGAGGGGCCTACGAGCAGTACTTC. Translation gives CASSYRPGTGRGAYEQYF.

This clonotype was picked up a small number of times. The CDR3 loop is CASSIAAMNTEAFF. CDR3 DNA: TGTGCCAGTAGTATCGCAGCCATGAACACTGAAGCTTTCTTT. The J gene is TRBJ1-1, the V gene TRBV19; D remains unclear. Germline V lookup: CDR1 LNHDA, CDR2 SQIVND (reference sequence). V dropped 3 bases and J dropped 0 bases, with 8 bases sitting between them. The CDR3 contains 14 residues.

This clonotype was recorded many times. The V call is TRBV24-1, the J call TRBJ2-1; the match to TRBD2 covers 10 bases. CDR1 and CDR2 from the germline V gene are KGHDR and SFDVKD. This CDR3 spans 17 amino acids. Losses at the gene ends were 5 bases for V and 9 bases for J; bases not matched to a gene: 15. CDR3 loop: CATSGSDGTSEGVEQFF. The CDR3 nucleotides read TGTGCCACCAGTGGGTCAGACGGGACTAGCGAGGGGGTTGAGCAGTTCTTC.

The chain employs TRBV7-9 and TRBJ2-3, with 7 bases matching TRBD1. J gave up 4 bases and V 2 bases, and 9 bases lay outside the gene matches. CDR1 and CDR2 from the germline V gene are SEHNR and FQNEAQ (reference sequence). CDR3 length: 16 residues. The CDR3 here is CASSLFKTGSADTQYF. The CDR3 bases are TGTGCCAGCAGCTTATTTAAGACAGGGTCTGCAGATACGCAGTATTTT.

The rearrangement joins TRBV29-1 to TRBJ2-1, with 10 bases identical to TRBD2. Germline V gene sequence: CDR1 SQVTM, CDR2 ANQGSEA. V lost 4 bases to trimming and J lost 6 bases; unmatched junction nucleotides: 6. This CDR3 spans 14 amino acids. This chain's CDR3 is CSVGIAGGTNEQFF. CDR3 in DNA: TGCAGCGTTGGAATAGCGGGGGGCACCAATGAGCAGTTCTTC.